This T cell receptor beta chain was captured in a study of blood T cell repertoires in COVID-19. Whole-study context: Both acute and convalescent COVID-19 samples were obtained from the United States, Italy and Spain.

Libraries were prepared by immunoSEQ multiplex PCR; TCRdb keeps only in-frame clonotypes and omits some of them. The sample records 250,000 to 300,000 clones, more than 85% being singletons. Germline assignment: CDR1 LNHDA and CDR2 SQIVND (reference sequence). Trimming took 3 bases from V and 2 from J, leaving 8 bases between them. The CDR3 is made up of 13 amino acids. The source is a man aged 35 to 55 with acute or convalescent COVID-19. V and J are TRBV19 and TRBJ2-7; D not certain. Source material: peripheral blood. This chain's CDR3 is CASSMRGTYEQYF. CDR3 DNA: TGTGCCAGTAGTATGAGAGGAACCTACGAGCAGTACTTC.